These 5 T cell receptor beta chains share one sample of origin, sequenced in a study of T cells in Graves' hyperthyroidism and ophthalmopathy (dated by TCRdb to the late 2010s). Libraries came from multiplex PCR. Sequencing used an Illumina HiSeq 2000. The TCR beta CDR3 regions were amplified from RNA transcripts. A first-round RT-PCR of the TCR CDR3 used the HTBI primer set with the Qiagen OneStep RT-PCR kit. TCRdb reran the public reads through fastp at Q25 and MiXCR, keeping productive beta chains. Rows with one shared CDR3 protein collapse into an entry with the most common genes and DNA. The sample has about 380,000 distinct CDR3 sequences on record, about a fifth of them singletons. Around 40% of the sample is held by the ten biggest clonotypes. Sequenced sample: blood. The receptors were sampled from a man between 18 and 29 years old with Graves' ophthalmopathy.

The sample holds a few counts of this clonotype. The gene calls are TRBV9 and TRBJ1-1; D may be TRBD1 (6 bases). CDR1 and CDR2 from the germline V gene are SGDLS and YYNGEE. Trimming removed 4 bases from V and 1 base from J, with 14 bases in between. This CDR3 has 15 amino acids. The CDR3 DNA reads TGTGCCAGCAGCCTAGGGGGGGGGGAGAACACTGAAGCTTTCTTT. As protein: CASSLGGGENTEAFF.

This rearrangement joins TRBV7-9 to TRBJ2-2, with unresolved D. CDR1 SEHNR and CDR2 FQNEAQ come from the germline V gene (reference sequence). Trimming left V 7 bases short and J 8 bases short, with 8 bases between. The CDR3 spans 11 residues. CDR3: CASTEKGELFF. CDR3 DNA sequence: TGTGCCAGCACCGAAAAGGGGGAGCTGTTTTTT.

This chain connects TRBV29-1 to TRBJ2-3; possible D gene TRBD2, 6 bases. This CDR3 has 16 amino acids. V gave up 8 bases and J gave up 8 bases, with 29 bases separating them. The germline V gene has CDR1 SQVTM and CDR2 ANQGSEA. The CDR3 reads CSPSRATAGKSGTQYF. The CDR3 bases are TGCAGCCCCTCCCGAGCAACGGCGGGGAAGTCTGGTACGCAGTATTTT.

Concerning this clonotype: Being one base from a much bigger clone, this may be a read error. The V and J genes are TRBV20-1 and TRBJ2-7; 12 positions match TRBD2. The length of the CDR3 is 14 residues. Germline CDR1 DFQATT, CDR2 SNEGSKA (reference sequence). The V gene end was trimmed by 2 bases and the J gene end by 6 bases; junction bases not matched to a gene: 5. The CDR3 sequence: CSARLAGGASEQYF. The CDR3 nucleotides read TGCAGTGCTAGACTAGCGGGGGGGGCCTCCGAGCAGTACTTC.

This clonotype was observed a handful of times. This chain joins TRBV4-1 and TRBJ1-2, with TRBD1 as a possible D gene (5 bases). The V end was cut by 4 bases, the J end by 2 bases, with 14 bases between. This CDR3 has 15 amino acids. Germline V gene data show CDR1 as MGHRA and CDR2 as YSYEKL. The CDR3 DNA reads TGCGCCAGCAGCCGACTTTCGACAGAGAACTATGGCTACACCTTC. As protein: CASSRLSTENYGYTF.